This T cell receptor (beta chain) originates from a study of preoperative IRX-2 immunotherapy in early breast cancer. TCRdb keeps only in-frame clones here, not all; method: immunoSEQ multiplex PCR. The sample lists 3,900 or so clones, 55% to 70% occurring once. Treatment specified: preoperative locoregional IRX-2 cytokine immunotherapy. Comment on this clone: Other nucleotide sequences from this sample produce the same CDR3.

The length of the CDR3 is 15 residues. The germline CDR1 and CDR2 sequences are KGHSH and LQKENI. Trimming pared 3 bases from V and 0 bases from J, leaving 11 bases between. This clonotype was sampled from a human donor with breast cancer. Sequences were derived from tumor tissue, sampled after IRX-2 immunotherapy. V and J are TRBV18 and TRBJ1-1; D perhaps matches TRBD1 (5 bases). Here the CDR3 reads CASSPVGGMNTEAFF. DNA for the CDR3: TGTGCCAGCTCACCCGTGGGGGGTATGAACACTGAAGCTTTCTTT.